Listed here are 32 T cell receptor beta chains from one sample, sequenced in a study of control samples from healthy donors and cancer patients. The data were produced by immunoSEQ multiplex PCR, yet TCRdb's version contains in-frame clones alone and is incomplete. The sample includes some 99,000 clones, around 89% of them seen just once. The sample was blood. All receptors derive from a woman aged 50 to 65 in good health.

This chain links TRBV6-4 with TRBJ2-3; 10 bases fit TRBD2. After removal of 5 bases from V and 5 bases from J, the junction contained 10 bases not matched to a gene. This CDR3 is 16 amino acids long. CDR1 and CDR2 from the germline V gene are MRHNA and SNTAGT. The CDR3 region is CASSPGLALSGDTQYF. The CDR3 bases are TGTGCCAGCAGTCCGGGACTAGCGCTTTCAGGAGATACGCAGTATTTT.

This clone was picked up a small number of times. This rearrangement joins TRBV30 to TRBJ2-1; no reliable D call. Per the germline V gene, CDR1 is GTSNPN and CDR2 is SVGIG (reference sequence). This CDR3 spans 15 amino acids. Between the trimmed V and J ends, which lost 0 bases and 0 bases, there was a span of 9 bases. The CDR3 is CAWSVDINSYNEQFF. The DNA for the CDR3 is TGTGCCTGGAGTGTGGATATCAACTCCTACAATGAGCAGTTCTTC.

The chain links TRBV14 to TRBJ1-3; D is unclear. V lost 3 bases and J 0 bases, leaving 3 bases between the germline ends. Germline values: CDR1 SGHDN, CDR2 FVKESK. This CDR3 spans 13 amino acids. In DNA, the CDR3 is TGTGCCAGCAGCCACGTCTCTGGAAACACCATATATTTT. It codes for CASSHVSGNTIYF.

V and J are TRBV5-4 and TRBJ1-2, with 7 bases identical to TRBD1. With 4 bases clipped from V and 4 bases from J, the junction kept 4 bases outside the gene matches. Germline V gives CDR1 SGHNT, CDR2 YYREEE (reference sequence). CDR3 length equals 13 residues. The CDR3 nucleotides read TGTGCCAGCAGCCTGACAGGGTTCTATGGCTACACCTTC. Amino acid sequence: CASSLTGFYGYTF.

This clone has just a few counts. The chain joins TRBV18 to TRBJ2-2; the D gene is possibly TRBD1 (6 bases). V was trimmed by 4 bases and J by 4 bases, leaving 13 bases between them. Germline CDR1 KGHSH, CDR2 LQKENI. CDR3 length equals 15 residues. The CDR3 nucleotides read TGTGCCAGCTCACGGACAGAATCGGGCACCGGGGAGCTGTTTTTT. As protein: CASSRTESGTGELFF.

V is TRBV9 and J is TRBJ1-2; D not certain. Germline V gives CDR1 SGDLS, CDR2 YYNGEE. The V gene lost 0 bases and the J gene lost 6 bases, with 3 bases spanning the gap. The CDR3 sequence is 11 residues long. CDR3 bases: TGTGCCAGCAGCGTAGGCCATGGCTACACCTTC. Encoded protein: CASSVGHGYTF.

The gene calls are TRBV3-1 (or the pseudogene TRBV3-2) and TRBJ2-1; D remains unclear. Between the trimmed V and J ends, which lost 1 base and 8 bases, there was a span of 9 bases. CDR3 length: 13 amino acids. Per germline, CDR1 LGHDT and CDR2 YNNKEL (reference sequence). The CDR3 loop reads CASSQGPADEQFF. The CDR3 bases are TGTGCCAGCAGCCAAGGACCCGCCGATGAGCAGTTCTTC.

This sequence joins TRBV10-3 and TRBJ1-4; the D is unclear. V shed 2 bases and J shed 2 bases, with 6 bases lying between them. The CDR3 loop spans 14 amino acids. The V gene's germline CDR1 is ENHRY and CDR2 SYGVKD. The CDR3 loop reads CAISEGGTNEKLFF. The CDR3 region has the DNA TGTGCCATCAGTGAGGGCGGCACTAATGAAAAACTGTTTTTT.

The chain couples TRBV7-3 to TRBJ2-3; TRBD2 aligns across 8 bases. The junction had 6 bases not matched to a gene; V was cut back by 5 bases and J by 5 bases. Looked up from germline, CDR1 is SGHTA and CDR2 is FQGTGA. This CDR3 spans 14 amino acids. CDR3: CASSATSGRDTQYF. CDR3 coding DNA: TGTGCCAGCAGCGCCACTAGCGGAAGAGATACGCAGTATTTT.

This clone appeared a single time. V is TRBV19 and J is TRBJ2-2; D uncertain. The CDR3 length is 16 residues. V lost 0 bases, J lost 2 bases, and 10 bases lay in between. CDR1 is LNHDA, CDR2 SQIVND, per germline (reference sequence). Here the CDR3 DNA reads TGTGCCAGTAGTATAGATGCGCAGATTAACACCGGGGAGCTGTTTTTT. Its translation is CASSIDAQINTGELFF.

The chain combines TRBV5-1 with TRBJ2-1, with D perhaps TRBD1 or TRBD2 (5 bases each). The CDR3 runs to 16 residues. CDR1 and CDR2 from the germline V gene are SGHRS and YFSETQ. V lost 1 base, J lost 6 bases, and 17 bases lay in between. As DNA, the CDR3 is TGCGCCAGCAGCTTGATATCCTCGGGGACCCGCAATGAGCAGTTCTTC. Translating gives CASSLISSGTRNEQFF.

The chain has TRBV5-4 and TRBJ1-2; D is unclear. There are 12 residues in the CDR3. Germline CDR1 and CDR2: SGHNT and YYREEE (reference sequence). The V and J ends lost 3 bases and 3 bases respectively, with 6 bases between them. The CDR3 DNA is TGTGCCAGCAGCTCTACATACTATGGCTACACCTTC. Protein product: CASSSTYYGYTF.

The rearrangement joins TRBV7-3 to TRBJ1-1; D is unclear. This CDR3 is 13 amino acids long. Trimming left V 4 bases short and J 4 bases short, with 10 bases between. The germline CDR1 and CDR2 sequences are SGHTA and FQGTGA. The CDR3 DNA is TGTGCCAGCAGCTCGGCCGCAGGCACTGAAGCTTTCTTT. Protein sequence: CASSSAAGTEAFF.

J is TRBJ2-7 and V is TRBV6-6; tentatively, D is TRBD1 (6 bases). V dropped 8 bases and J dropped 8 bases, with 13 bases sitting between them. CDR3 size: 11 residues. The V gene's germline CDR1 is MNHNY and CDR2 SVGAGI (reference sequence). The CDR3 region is CASGNTGKQYF. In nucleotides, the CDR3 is TGTGCCAGCGGCAACACAGGGAAGCAGTACTTC.

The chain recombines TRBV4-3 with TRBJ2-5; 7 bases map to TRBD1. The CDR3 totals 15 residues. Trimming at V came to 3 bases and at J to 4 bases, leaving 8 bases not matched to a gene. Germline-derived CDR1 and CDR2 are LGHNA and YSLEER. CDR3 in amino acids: CASSHGTAGRETQYF. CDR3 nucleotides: TGCGCCAGCAGCCATGGGACAGCTGGAAGAGAGACCCAGTACTTC.

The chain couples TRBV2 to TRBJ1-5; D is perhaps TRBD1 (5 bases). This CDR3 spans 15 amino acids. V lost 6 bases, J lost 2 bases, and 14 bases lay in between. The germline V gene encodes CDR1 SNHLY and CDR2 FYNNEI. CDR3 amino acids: CASRLAQGGNQPQHF. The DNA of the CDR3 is TGTGCCAGCAGGCTGGCCCAGGGAGGCAATCAGCCCCAGCATTTT.

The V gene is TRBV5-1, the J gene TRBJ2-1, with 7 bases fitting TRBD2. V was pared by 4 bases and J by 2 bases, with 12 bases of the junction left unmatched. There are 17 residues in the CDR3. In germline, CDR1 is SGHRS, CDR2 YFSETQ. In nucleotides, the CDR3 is TGCGCCAGCAGCCAAGGAACTAGCGCGAAAACCTACAATGAGCAGTTCTTC. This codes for CASSQGTSAKTYNEQFF.

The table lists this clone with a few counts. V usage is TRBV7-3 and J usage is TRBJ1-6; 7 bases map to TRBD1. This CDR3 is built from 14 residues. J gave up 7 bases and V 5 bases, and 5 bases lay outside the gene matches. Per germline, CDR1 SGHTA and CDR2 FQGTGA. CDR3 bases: TGTGCCAGCAGCCAAGCAGGGGGGAATTCACCCCTCCACTTT. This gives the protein CASSQAGGNSPLHF.

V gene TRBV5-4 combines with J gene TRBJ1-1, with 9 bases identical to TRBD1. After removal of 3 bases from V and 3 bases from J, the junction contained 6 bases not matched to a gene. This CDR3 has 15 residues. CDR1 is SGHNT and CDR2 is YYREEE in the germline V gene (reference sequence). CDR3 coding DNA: TGTGCCAGCAGCTCCGCACAGGGGGCCGACACTGAAGCTTTCTTT. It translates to CASSSAQGADTEAFF.

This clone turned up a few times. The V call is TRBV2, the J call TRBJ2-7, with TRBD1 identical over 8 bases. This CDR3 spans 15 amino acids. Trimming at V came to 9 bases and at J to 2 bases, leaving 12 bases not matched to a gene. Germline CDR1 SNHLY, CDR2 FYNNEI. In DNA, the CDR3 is TGTGCCAGGGAGGATAACAGGGGGTCCACCTACGAGCAGTACTTC. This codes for CAREDNRGSTYEQYF.

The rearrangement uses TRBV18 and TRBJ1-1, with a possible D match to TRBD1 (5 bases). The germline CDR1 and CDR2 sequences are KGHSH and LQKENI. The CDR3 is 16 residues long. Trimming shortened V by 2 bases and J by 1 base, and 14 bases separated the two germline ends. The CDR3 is CASSPSPQGGNTEAFF. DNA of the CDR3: TGTGCCAGCTCACCATCTCCCCAGGGCGGGAACACTGAAGCTTTCTTT. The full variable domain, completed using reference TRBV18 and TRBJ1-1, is NAGVMQNPRHLVRRRGQEARLRCSPMKGHSHVYWYRQLPEEGLKFMVYLQKENIIDESGMPKERFSAEFPKEGPSILRIQQVVRGDSAAYFCASSPSPQGGNTEAFFGQGTRLTVV.

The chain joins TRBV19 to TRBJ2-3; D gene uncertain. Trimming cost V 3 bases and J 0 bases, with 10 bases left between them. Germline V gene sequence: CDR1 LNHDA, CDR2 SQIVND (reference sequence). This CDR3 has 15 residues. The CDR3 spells CASSIAQTSTDTQYF. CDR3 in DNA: TGTGCCAGTAGTATTGCACAGACTAGCACAGATACGCAGTATTTT.

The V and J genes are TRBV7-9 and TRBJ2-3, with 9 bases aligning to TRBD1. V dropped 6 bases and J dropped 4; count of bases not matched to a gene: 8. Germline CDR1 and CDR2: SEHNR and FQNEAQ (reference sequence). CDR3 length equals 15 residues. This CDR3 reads CASRSGQGTSDTQYF. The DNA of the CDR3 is TGTGCCAGCAGAAGCGGACAGGGGACTTCAGATACGCAGTATTTT.

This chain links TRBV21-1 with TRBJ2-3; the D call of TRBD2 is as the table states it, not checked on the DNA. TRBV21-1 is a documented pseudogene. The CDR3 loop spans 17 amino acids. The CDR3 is CASLTVVRAGATDTQYF. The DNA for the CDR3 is TGTGCCAGCCTAACGGTGGTTCGGGCGGGGGCCACAGATACGCAGTATTTT.

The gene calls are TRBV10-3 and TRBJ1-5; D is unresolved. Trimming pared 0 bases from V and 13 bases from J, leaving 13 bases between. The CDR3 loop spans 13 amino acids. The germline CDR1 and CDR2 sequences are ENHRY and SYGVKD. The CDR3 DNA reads TGTGCCATCAGTGAGTCGACTTCTTTGGGACAGCATTTT. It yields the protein CAISESTSLGQHF.

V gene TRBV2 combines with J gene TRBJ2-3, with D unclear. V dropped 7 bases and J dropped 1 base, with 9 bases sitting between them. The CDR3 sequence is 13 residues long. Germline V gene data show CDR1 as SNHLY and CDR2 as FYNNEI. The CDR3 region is CASKKLGTDTQYF. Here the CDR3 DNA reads TGTGCCAGCAAGAAGCTAGGCACAGATACGCAGTATTTT.

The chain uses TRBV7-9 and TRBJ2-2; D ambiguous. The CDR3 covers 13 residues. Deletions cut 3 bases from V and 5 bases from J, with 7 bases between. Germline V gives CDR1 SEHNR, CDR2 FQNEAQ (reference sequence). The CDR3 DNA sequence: TGTGCCAGCAGCTTGTTCGGGACCGGGGAGCTGTTTTTT. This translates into CASSLFGTGELFF.

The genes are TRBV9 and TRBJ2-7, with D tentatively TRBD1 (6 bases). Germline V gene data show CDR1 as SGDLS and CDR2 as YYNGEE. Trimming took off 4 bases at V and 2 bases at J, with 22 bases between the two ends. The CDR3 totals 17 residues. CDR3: CASSPSHRDKIPYEQYF. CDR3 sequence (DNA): TGTGCCAGCAGCCCCTCCCACCGGGACAAGATACCCTACGAGCAGTACTTC.

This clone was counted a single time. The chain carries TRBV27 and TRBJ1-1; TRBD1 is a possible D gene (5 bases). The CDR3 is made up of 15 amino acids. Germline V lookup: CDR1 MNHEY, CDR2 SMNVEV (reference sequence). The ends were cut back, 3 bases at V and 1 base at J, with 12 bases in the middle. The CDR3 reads CASSFLGDPNTEAFF. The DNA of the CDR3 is TGTGCCAGCAGTTTTCTTGGGGACCCGAACACTGAAGCTTTCTTT.

CDR3 sequence: CASVRASGIGELFF. The CDR3 DNA follows: TGTGCCAGCGTAAGGGCTAGCGGGATTGGGGAGCTGTTTTTT. J is TRBJ2-2 and V is TRBV7-3, with TRBD2 matching 9 bases. CDR3 size: 14 residues. V was clipped by 8 bases and J by 8 bases; unmatched bases: 9. Germline V gives CDR1 SGHTA, CDR2 FQGTGA.

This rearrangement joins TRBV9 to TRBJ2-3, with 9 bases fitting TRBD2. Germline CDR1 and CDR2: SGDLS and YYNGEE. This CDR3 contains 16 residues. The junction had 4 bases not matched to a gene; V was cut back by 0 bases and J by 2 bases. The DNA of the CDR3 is TGTGCCAGCAGCGTAGTTTCTAGCGGGGCCACAGATACGCAGTATTTT. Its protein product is CASSVVSSGATDTQYF.

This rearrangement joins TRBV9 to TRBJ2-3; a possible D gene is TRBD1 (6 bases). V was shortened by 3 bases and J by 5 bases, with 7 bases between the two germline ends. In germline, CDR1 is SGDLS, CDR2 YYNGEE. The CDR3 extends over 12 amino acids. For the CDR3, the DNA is TGTGCCAGCAGCGCCAGGGGAGATACGCAGTATTTT. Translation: CASSARGDTQYF.